This T cell receptor beta chain derives from a study of CD8+CD57+ T cells in acquired aplastic anemia. Looking at the study overall: Sorted cells (CD4+ and CD8+) yielded DNA amounts that averaged about 3.4 ug.

Only patients with CD8+CD57+ cell expansion on flow cytometry were chosen for sequencing. The patients all had a severe acquired aplastic anemia diagnosis. Patients were untreated when blood was sampled. According to the study, genomic DNA was the template for TCR beta VDJ and CDR3 profiling. TCRdb fed the reads into MiXCR, producing one record per CDR3 protein. This table holds 200,000 to 250,000 distinct CDR3 sequences, 65% found once. Study-wide results and limits: Patients and controls shared nearly 30 CD8+ CDR3 sequences, highly expressed in patients.

The CDR3 loop spans 11 amino acids. V was trimmed by 7 bases and J by 4 bases, leaving 6 bases between them. CDR1 and CDR2 from the germline V gene are SNHLY and FYNNEI. As concerns this clonotype: Its antigen is unidentified.

Material for sequencing was sorted CD4+, CD8+, or CD8+CD57+ T cells (not recorded which) from PBMCs. This clonotype was sampled from a human donor with aplastic anemia. The J gene is TRBJ2-3, the V gene TRBV2; D gene uncertain. CDR3 in DNA: TGTGCCAGCACAGGAGCAGATACGCAGTATTTT. This codes for CASTGADTQYF.